Included here is one TCR beta chain sequence, with context. These data are taken from a study of control samples from healthy donors and cancer patients. The method was immunoSEQ multiplex PCR; TCRdb's version includes in-frame clones alone and lacks a portion of them. Of about 130,000 clones listed, about 88% are singletons. Per germline, CDR1 SGHTA and CDR2 FQGNSA. Trimming removed 2 bases at V and 9 bases at J, with 11 bases between. This CDR3 comprises 12 residues. The source of this sequence is a man aged 45-60 years in good health. The rearrangement links TRBV7-2 to TRBJ2-7; D may be TRBD1 (6 bases). The specimen sequenced was blood. CDR3 in DNA: TGTGCCAGCAGCTTACCGGGACAAGGGCAGTACTTC. Encoded protein: CASSLPGQGQYF.